What follows is one T cell receptor beta chain and its context. This entry belongs to a study of blood T cell repertoires in COVID-19. Study overall: Samples came from the United States, Italy and Spain, spanning acute and convalescent COVID-19.

In the original analysis: Amplified reference gene primers provided the basis for estimating nucleated cell counts. TCRdb's table, derived via immunoSEQ multiplex PCR, lists solely in-frame clones and lacks some. V and J calls and clone size are those listed in that table; D and trimming were worked out from the DNA. The table includes 200,000 to 250,000 clones, around four fifths detected once. This sequence originates from a woman between 70 and 85 years old with active or convalescent COVID-19. The material sequenced was peripheral blood.

For the CDR3, the DNA is TGTGCCAGCAGCCAAGGGGCGAGCTACAATGAGCAGTTCTTC. Translation: CASSQGASYNEQFF. This sequence joins TRBV3-1 (or the pseudogene TRBV3-2) and TRBJ2-1; D is undetermined. Trimming removed 1 base at V and 3 bases at J, with 7 bases between. Germline V gives CDR1 LGHDT, CDR2 YNNKEL (reference sequence). The CDR3 sequence is 14 residues long.